This T cell receptor (beta chain) was found in a study of identical twins. In the case of this clonotype: As yet, its antigen is unknown.

One entry per CDR3 protein, called by TCRdb with MiXCR from the 5' RACE reads. The sample yields some 440,000 distinct CDR3 sequences, more than 20% seen once. Findings of the study overall: Alpha sequences out of frame and shared by twins had excess low generation probability.

The ends lost 4 bases at V and 7 bases at J; junction bases unmatched: 6. Germline CDR1 is MNHNS and CDR2 is SASEGT. CDR3 length equals 16 residues. The sample was also reused in another study, on T cells expressing NK-cell markers. This second study notes: HCMV seropositivity marked seven of the eight sequenced donors; one was seronegative.

The sample was CD4+ T cells sorted from blood. The chain uses TRBV6-1 and TRBJ2-5, with 16 bases lining up with TRBD2. The source of this sequence is a woman younger than 35 in good health. The CDR3 protein is CASSASGTSGRATQYF. The CDR3 nucleotides are TGTGCCAGCAGTGCCTCCGGGACTAGCGGGAGGGCGACCCAGTACTTC.